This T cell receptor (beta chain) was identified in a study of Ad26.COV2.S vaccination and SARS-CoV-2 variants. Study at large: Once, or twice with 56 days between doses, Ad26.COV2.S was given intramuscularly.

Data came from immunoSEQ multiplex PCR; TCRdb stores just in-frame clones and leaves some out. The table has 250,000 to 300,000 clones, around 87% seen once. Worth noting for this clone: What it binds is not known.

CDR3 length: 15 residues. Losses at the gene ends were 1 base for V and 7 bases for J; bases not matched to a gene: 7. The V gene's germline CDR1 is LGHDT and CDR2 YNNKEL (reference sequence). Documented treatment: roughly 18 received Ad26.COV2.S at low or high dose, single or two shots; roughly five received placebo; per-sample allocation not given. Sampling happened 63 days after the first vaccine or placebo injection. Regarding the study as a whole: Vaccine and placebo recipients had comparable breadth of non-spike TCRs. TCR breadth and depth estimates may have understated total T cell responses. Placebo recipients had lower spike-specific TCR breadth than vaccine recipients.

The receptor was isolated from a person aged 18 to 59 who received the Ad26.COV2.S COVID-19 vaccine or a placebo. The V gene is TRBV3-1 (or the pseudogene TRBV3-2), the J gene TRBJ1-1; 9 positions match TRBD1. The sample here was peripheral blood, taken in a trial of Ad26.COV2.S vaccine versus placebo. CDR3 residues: CASSQGLSDRGEAFF. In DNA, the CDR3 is TGTGCCAGCAGCCAAGGCCTATCGGACAGGGGTGAAGCTTTCTTT.